The next 3 T cell receptor beta chains were all read from a single sample in a study of cytomegalovirus exposure and HLA in healthy donors. Using immunoSEQ multiplex PCR, the repertoire was profiled, and TCRdb retains in-frame clones only, with some absent. Of 300,000 or so clones listed, roughly 87% are singletons. The sample was PBMCs. The receptors were gathered from a man younger than 45 in good health and CMV-seronegative.

The V call is TRBV11-2, the J call TRBJ1-6; D possibly corresponds to TRBD1 (5 bases). This CDR3 contains 15 residues. Deletions cut 3 bases from V and 8 bases from J, with 14 bases between. The germline CDR1 and CDR2 sequences are SGHAT and FQNNGV. CDR3 DNA: TGTGCCAGCAGCTTTGTTCGGACAAGGGATTCACCCCTCCACTTT. Protein sequence: CASSFVRTRDSPLHF.

The chain is built from TRBV19 and TRBJ2-3, with 8 bases fitting TRBD2. The CDR3 contains 13 residues. The V gene end was trimmed by 3 bases and the J gene end by 7 bases; junction bases not matched to a gene: 3. The germline V gene has CDR1 LNHDA and CDR2 SQIVND (reference sequence). The CDR3 bases are TGTGCCAGTAGTATCGGACTAGCCCATACGCAGTATTTT. Its protein product is CASSIGLAHTQYF.

This chain uses TRBV10-3 with TRBJ2-7; 10 nucleotides line up with TRBD1. J gave up 2 bases and V 0 bases, and 13 bases lay outside the gene matches. There are 19 residues in the CDR3. The germline gives CDR1 ENHRY, CDR2 SYGVKD. CDR3 sequence reads: CAISESMGQGFERPYEQYF. The CDR3 region has the DNA TGTGCCATCAGTGAGTCGATGGGACAGGGGTTTGAAAGGCCCTACGAGCAGTACTTC.